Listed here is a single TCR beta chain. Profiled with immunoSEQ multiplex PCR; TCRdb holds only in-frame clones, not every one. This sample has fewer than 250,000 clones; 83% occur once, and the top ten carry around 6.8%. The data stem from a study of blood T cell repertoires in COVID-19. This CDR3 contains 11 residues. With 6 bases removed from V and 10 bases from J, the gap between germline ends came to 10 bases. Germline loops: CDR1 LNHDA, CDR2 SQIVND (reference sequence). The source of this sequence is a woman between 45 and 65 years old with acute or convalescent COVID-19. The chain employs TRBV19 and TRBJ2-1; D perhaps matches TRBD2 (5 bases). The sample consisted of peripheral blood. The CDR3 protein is CASSQIAEQFF. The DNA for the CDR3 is TGTGCCAGTAGCCAAATAGCGGAGCAGTTCTTC.